What follows describes a single T cell receptor (beta chain). Antigen specificity is unknown. The CDR3 consists of 13 residues. Per germline, CDR1 SGHVS and CDR2 FNYEAQ. V lost 5 bases and J 0 bases, leaving 7 bases between the germline ends. PCR primers comprised 60 Vbeta and 13 Jbeta primers. The table came from immunoSEQ multiplex PCR; TCRdb's copy has only in-frame clones and leaves some out. There are around 51,000 clones in the sample, with roughly 26% held by the top ten. These data come from a study of cytomegalovirus exposure and HLA in healthy donors. Study-level findings and limits: In all likelihood, a cluster of highly shared sequence variants was a sequencing artifact.

The clonotype comes from a man in his forties or fifties in good health and CMV-seropositive. Material for sequencing was PBMCs. The chain is built from TRBV7-6 and TRBJ1-1, with D possibly matching TRBD1 (5 bases). DNA for the CDR3: TGTGCCAGCAGCGGGGGGATGAACACTGAAGCTTTCTTT. Translated: CASSGGMNTEAFF.